Here is one T cell receptor (beta chain) with its context. Its specific antigen is unknown. Base qualities are not recorded, but no much larger clone differs from it by a single base. Other DNA sequences from this sample encode an identical CDR3 as well. Library generation was performed with the immunoSEQ multiplex PCR assay. The authors' analysis ran thus. A statistical classification framework was developed to diagnose cytomegalovirus status using the catalog of TCR beta chain sequences. Here the immuneACCESS table is served through TCRdb, limited to in-frame sequences with V and J called. Missing clones are a known gap in these copies; in checked studies unresolved V genes cover under half, and the rest lacks a known reason. The V and J calls and clone size come from that table; D and trimming were worked out from the DNA. This sample lists 250,000 or so clones; around 90% were detected once. 0.3% to 0.4% of the sample belongs to the ten largest clones.

Taken from cysteine to phenylalanine, the CDR3 has 11 residues. Of all the DNA, just the CDR3 is kept, 33 bases in frame from base 1. From the germline V gene (reference sequence), CDR1 is DFQATT and CDR2 is SNEGSKA. Trimming at the junction amounts to 5 bases on V and 4 bases on J, and the germline ends lie 8 bases apart. Separate from the roughly 700-subject first cohort, the validation cohort of 95 to 150 subjects was the group to which the donors belonged. This entry is derived from a study of cytomegalovirus exposure and HLA in healthy donors (dated by TCRdb to the late 2010s). Background for the entire study: A later analysis indicated that the roughly 120 validation repertoires were generated on the platform also employed for the approximately 700 repertoires of the first cohort. The study aimed to test whether signatures of past pathogen exposure could be identified by cataloging public T cell receptors. High-throughput TCR immunosequencing, statistical association of individual TCRs with disease status, and machine learning were combined to predict cytomegalovirus infection status. In addition to the first cohort of around 670 subjects, a separate validation cohort of 120 different subjects was used.

What the research found in general, with its limitations: In vitro tests confirmed that a few of the cytomegalovirus-associated TCR beta chains recognize cytomegalovirus antigens. It was suggested by the authors that the approach could potentially be generalized to other disease states and immunological phenotypes. Subsequent analysis determined that TCRs grouped into clusters in the first cohort also showed a tendency toward co-occurrence across the 120 or so validation repertoires, and roughly 95% of cluster scores exceeded 0. The study gave a list of about 160 TCR beta chains associated with cytomegalovirus. Across donors, most TCR sequences were observed very rarely, whereas some public TCRs were present in many individuals. The classifier was reported to diagnose cytomegalovirus status with high specificity and sensitivity in both the original cohort and the validation cohort. All 120 repertoires were used to score co-occurrence in the validation cohort in a later analysis, because that analysis had no HLA typing for the cohort.

The chain employs TRBV20-1 and TRBJ1-1; the D gene is perhaps TRBD1, on 5 matching bases. The source of this sequence is a woman under 30 in good health and CMV-seronegative. What was sequenced was PBMCs. The CDR3 region reads CSAPGGTEAFF. The sequenced DNA: TGCAGTGCTCCCGGGGGCACTGAAGCTTTCTTT.